The entry below describes one T cell receptor beta chain. These data come from a study of T cell changes during pregnancy in multiple sclerosis. Germline V gene lookup returns CDR1 MNHEY and CDR2 SMNVEV (reference sequence). V gave up 1 base and J gave up 2 bases, with 22 bases separating them. This CDR3 has 19 amino acids. Repertoires were generated with immunoSEQ multiplex PCR, while TCRdb's copy carries only in-frame clones and drops some. The repertoire holds around 80,000 clones, with 94% as singletons. This sequence was found in a female donor in good health, enrolled as a control in a pregnancy study. The sample consisted of peripheral blood, taken in the second trimester of pregnancy. The chain links TRBV27 to TRBJ2-3; D perhaps matches TRBD1 (6 bases). CDR3 in DNA: TGTGCCAGCAGTTTATTGGGGGCCGGGTTGTTCGGTCTCACAGATACGCAGTATTTT. It translates to CASSLLGAGLFGLTDTQYF.